These T cell receptor beta chains were read from a single sample in a study of identical twins. TCRdb re-called the 5' RACE reads through MiXCR, storing one row per CDR3 protein. The table shows some 1,700,000 distinct CDR3 sequences, with around a third occurring only once. Source material: cord blood. Receptors originate from a newborn girl in good health. The CDR3 runs from the conserved cysteine through the conserved F or W. The D gene is left open where the match is weak. Clone size is not always given. Where it is, it says once, few, many or a class for expanded clones.

size: few; V: TRBV25-1; D: TRBD2; J: TRBJ2-1; CDR3: CASSEASPGTSGHNEQFF; DNA: TGTGCCAGCAGTGAGGCCAGCCCTGGGACTAGCGGGCATAATGAGCAGTTCTTC
size: .; V: TRBV28; D: TRBD1; J: TRBJ2-1; CDR3: CASSLHQTGRNEQFF; DNA: TGTGCCAGCAGTTTACACCAGACAGGGCGCAATGAGCAGTTCTTC
size: .; V: TRBV3-1; D: .; J: TRBJ2-1; CDR3: CASSQAASYNEQFF; DNA: TGTGCCAGCAGCCAAGCGGCATCCTACAATGAGCAGTTCTTC
size: .; V: TRBV5-1; D: TRBD2; J: TRBJ2-1; CDR3: CASSRWTSGSTNEQFF; DNA: TGCGCCAGCAGCCGATGGACTAGCGGGAGTACCAATGAGCAGTTCTTC
size: .; V: TRBV7-2; D: .; J: TRBJ2-7; CDR3: CASRLSPAYEQYF; DNA: TGTGCCAGCCGCTTATCCCCTGCCTACGAGCAGTACTTC
size: .; V: TRBV20-1; D: .; J: TRBJ1-6; CDR3: CSASVGRDNSPLHF; DNA: TGCAGTGCTAGTGTAGGACGGGATAATTCACCCCTCCACTTT
size: .; V: TRBV11-2; D: TRBD1; J: TRBJ2-7; CDR3: CASSHLRDSSYEQYF; DNA: TGTGCCAGCAGCCACCTCCGGGACAGCTCCTACGAGCAGTACTTC
size: .; V: TRBV19; D: .; J: TRBJ1-1; CDR3: CASRSERLNTEAFF; DNA: TGTGCCAGTAGATCGGAAAGATTGAACACTGAAGCTTTCTTT
size: .; V: TRBV12-3/TRBV12-4; D: TRBD1; J: TRBJ2-3; CDR3: CASSSPRPGTGVTDTQYF; DNA: TGTGCCAGCAGTTCCCCCCGTCCCGGGACAGGGGTCACAGATACGCAGTATTTT
size: few; V: TRBV20-1; D: TRBD2; J: TRBJ2-1; CDR3: CSAATSESSYNEQFF; DNA: TGCAGTGCCGCTACTAGCGAGAGCTCCTACAATGAGCAGTTCTTC
size: .; V: TRBV11-3; D: .; J: TRBJ2-1; CDR3: CASSLGRGYEQFF; DNA: TGTGCCAGCAGCTTAGGACGGGGCTACGAGCAGTTCTTC
size: once; V: TRBV9; D: .; J: TRBJ2-3; CDR3: CASSVEPGAHTDTQYF; DNA: TGTGCCAGCAGCGTAGAACCGGGGGCCCACACAGATACGCAGTATTTT
size: few; V: TRBV6-6; D: .; J: TRBJ1-4; CDR3: CASSQHLTNEKLFF; DNA: TGTGCCAGCAGCCAACACCTAACTAATGAAAAACTGTTTTTT
size: few; V: TRBV12-3/TRBV12-4; D: .; J: TRBJ1-6; CDR3: CASSPRKASYNSPLHF; DNA: TGTGCCAGCAGTCCGCGAAAGGCTTCCTATAATTCACCCCTCCACTTT
size: .; V: TRBV7-9; D: TRBD1; J: TRBJ1-1; CDR3: CASSLVSPGGLAFF; DNA: TGTGCCAGCAGCTTAGTGTCGCCAGGGGGTTTAGCTTTCTTT
size: many; V: TRBV28; D: TRBD2; J: TRBJ2-1; CDR3: CASSLRASGSYEQFF; DNA: TGTGCCAGCAGTTTACGCGCTAGCGGGAGCTATGAGCAGTTCTTC
size: .; V: TRBV29-1; D: .; J: TRBJ1-1; CDR3: CSAEPDREAFF; DNA: TGCAGCGCTGAACCAGACAGGGAAGCTTTCTTT
size: few; V: TRBV19; D: .; J: TRBJ2-7; CDR3: CASAWSGGYYEQYF; DNA: TGTGCCAGTGCTTGGAGCGGAGGGTACTACGAGCAGTACTTC
size: .; V: TRBV4-1; D: .; J: TRBJ2-4; CDR3: CASRSPGQGNIQYF; DNA: TGCGCCAGCAGGTCTCCGGGGCAGGGAAACATTCAGTACTTC
size: .; V: TRBV21-1; D: .; J: TRBJ2-1; CDR3: CASSQTGLAASSYNEQFF; DNA: TGTGCCAGCAGCCAAACGGGACTAGCCGCGAGCTCCTACAATGAGCAGTTCTTC
size: .; V: TRBV9; D: .; J: TRBJ2-2; CDR3: CASRDSDTGELFF; DNA: TGTGCCAGCCGGGACTCGGACACCGGGGAGCTGTTTTTT
size: .; V: TRBV7-9; D: .; J: TRBJ2-5; CDR3: CASSSLGPFATQYF; DNA: TGTGCCAGCAGCTCTCTCGGACCCTTTGCAACCCAGTACTTC
size: .; V: TRBV28; D: .; J: TRBJ1-4; CDR3: CASSSGFEKLFF; DNA: TGTGCCAGCAGCTCAGGGTTTGAAAAACTGTTTTTT
size: few; V: TRBV29-1; D: .; J: TRBJ2-3; CDR3: CSVGGDREMGNTDTQYF; DNA: TGCAGCGTTGGAGGGGATAGGGAAATGGGGAACACAGATACGCAGTATTTT
size: .; V: TRBV2; D: .; J: TRBJ2-1; CDR3: CASSEALGGEQFF; DNA: TGTGCCAGCAGTGAAGCGCTTGGGGGGGAGCAGTTCTTC
size: .; V: TRBV3-1; D: TRBD1; J: TRBJ1-2; CDR3: CASSQGEGASYGYTF; DNA: TGTGCCAGCAGCCAAGGTGAGGGGGCAAGCTATGGCTACACCTTC
size: .; V: TRBV20-1; D: TRBD2; J: TRBJ2-1; CDR3: CSASSLAGDSYNEQFF; DNA: TGCAGTGCTAGTTCACTAGCGGGGGACTCCTACAATGAGCAGTTCTTC
size: .; V: TRBV20-1; D: TRBD1; J: TRBJ2-1; CDR3: CSAAKQGLEETQFF; DNA: TGCAGTGCTGCTAAACAGGGGCTCGAAGAGACCCAGTTCTTC
size: .; V: TRBV20-1; D: TRBD2; J: TRBJ2-1; CDR3: CSARPLAGGHNEQFF; DNA: TGCAGTGCTAGACCATTAGCGGGGGGCCACAATGAGCAGTTCTTC
size: .; V: TRBV4-1; D: TRBD2; J: TRBJ2-3; CDR3: CASSQPGIAGGLLDTQYF; DNA: TGCGCCAGCAGCCAACCCGGCATAGCGGGGGGGCTCCTAGATACGCAGTATTTT
size: few; V: TRBV4-1; D: TRBD1; J: TRBJ2-1; CDR3: CASSQHGTGGYNEQFF; DNA: TGCGCCAGCAGCCAACACGGGACAGGGGGCTACAATGAGCAGTTCTTC
size: few; V: TRBV3-1; D: TRBD1; J: TRBJ2-1; CDR3: CASSQTRTGPSYNEQFF; DNA: TGTGCCAGCAGCCAAACCCGGACAGGCCCTTCCTACAATGAGCAGTTCTTC
size: many; V: TRBV3-1; D: .; J: TRBJ2-7; CDR3: CASSRTYEQYF; DNA: TGTGCCAGCAGCCGGACCTACGAGCAGTACTTC
size: .; V: TRBV9; D: .; J: TRBJ1-5; CDR3: CASSVGGLSNQPQHF; DNA: TGTGCCAGCAGCGTAGGAGGTCTGTCCAATCAGCCCCAGCATTTT
size: .; V: TRBV3-1; D: TRBD1; J: TRBJ1-5; CDR3: CASSRRTGPNQPQHF; DNA: TGTGCCAGCAGCCGGCGGACAGGACCAAATCAGCCCCAGCATTTT